Sequencing of this T cell receptor beta chain was carried out in a study of shared clonotypes between healthy human individuals. Study conclusions and caveats: Several donors showed sharing of around 5% of naive CD4 clonotypes. Generally, naive subsets came out with larger estimated richness than memory subsets.

Splitting of CD4+ cells produced CD45RA+ naive and CD45RA-negative memory subsets. Clones were sequenced by immunoSEQ multiplex PCR, and TCRdb holds only the in-frame ones, with some missing. Of roughly 2.4 million clones in the sample, approximately 94% are singletons; the top ten hold around 0.13%. Trimming removed 7 bases from V and 2 bases from J, with 16 bases in between. In germline, CDR1 is SQVTM, CDR2 ANQGSEA. The CDR3 has 14 residues. Concerning this clone itself: Its antigen remains unknown.

Material: naive CD4+ T cells sorted from blood. Sample subset: CD45RA+ positively selected. V gene TRBV29-1 combines with J gene TRBJ2-3; D uncertain. This TCR came from a man between 18 and 29 years old in good health. CDR3 bases: TGCAGCGGCCAGACTCCCCTTCCCACAGATACGCAGTATTTT. Residues: CSGQTPLPTDTQYF.